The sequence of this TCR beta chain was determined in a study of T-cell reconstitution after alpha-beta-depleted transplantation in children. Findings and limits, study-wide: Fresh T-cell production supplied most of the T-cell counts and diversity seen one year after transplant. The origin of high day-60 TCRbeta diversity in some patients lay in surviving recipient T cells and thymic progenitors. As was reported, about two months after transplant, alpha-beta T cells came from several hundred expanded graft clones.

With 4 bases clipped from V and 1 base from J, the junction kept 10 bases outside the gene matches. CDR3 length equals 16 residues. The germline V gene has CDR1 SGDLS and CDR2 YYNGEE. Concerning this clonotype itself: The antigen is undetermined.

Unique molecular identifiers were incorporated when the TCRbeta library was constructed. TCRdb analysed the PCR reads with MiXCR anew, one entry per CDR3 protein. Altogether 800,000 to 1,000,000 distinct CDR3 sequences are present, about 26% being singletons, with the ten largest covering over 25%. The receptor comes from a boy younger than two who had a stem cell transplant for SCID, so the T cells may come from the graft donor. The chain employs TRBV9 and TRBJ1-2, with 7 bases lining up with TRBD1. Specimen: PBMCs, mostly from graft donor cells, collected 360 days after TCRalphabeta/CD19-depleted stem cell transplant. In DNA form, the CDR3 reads TGTGCCAGCAGCTTGAGTCCCTACAGGGGTAACTATGGCTACACCTTC. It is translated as CASSLSPYRGNYGYTF. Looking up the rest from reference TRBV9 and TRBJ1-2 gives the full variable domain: DSGVTQTPKHLITATGQRVTLRCSPRSGDLSVYWYQQSLDQGLQFLIQYYNGEERAKGNILERFSAQQFPDLHSELNLSSLELGDSALYFCASSLSPYRGNYGYTFGSGTRLTVV.